The 26 T cell receptor beta chains below were found in one sample sequenced in a study of T-cell memory formation after mild COVID-19. TCRdb used MiXCR to reprocess the 5' RACE reads, holding one entry per CDR3 protein. This table holds 140,000 or so distinct CDR3 sequences, 13% to 15% found once. The sequencing sample was made of PBMCs or a T cell subset sorted from them (not recorded which). The receptors shown here come from an adult woman who had mild COVID-19 (a few samples of this study predate the infection). Cell type and time point are not known.

This clonotype was detected a few times. The chain uses TRBV25-1 and TRBJ2-7, with TRBD1 matching over 8 bases. Germline CDR1 MGHDK, CDR2 SYGVNS. The CDR3 sequence is 15 residues long. The V and J ends lost 4 bases and 5 bases, in that order; junction bases with no gene match: 10. CDR3 region: CASSGLGTGEDEQYF. The CDR3 nucleotides read TGTGCCAGCAGTGGCCTTGGGACAGGCGAGGACGAGCAGTACTTC.

This clonotype occurred a few times. The genes are TRBV4-3 and TRBJ1-2, with 12 positions matching TRBD1. CDR1 is LGHNA, CDR2 YSLEER, per germline. V trimming: 0 bases; J trimming: 4 bases; junction bases outside the gene matches: 9. The CDR3 length is 18 residues. The DNA for the CDR3 is TGCGCCAGCAGCCAAGAAGGACCCGGGACAGGGGGCCTCTATGGCTACACCTTC. Residues: CASSQEGPGTGGLYGYTF.

The CDR3 DNA follows: TGTGCCAGCAGCCAAAATCCAGGACTAGCGGGAGACCAAGAGACCCAGTACTTC. It yields the protein CASSQNPGLAGDQETQYF. V is TRBV7-8 and J is TRBJ2-5, with TRBD2 matching over 13 bases. With 5 bases clipped from V and 0 bases from J, the junction kept 9 bases outside the gene matches. Germline V lookup: CDR1 SGHVS, CDR2 FQNEAQ. The CDR3 covers 18 residues.

This clonotype was counted a few times. The V call is TRBV12-3 or TRBV12-4, the J call TRBJ2-1; D remains ambiguous. Trimming cost V 1 base and J 3 bases, with 13 bases left between them. The CDR3 extends over 16 amino acids. The CDR3 is CASSLGFYDNYNEQFF. The DNA for the CDR3 is TGTGCCAGCAGTTTAGGTTTTTACGATAACTACAATGAGCAGTTCTTC.

Only a few counts were recorded for this clonotype. The chain employs TRBV7-2 and TRBJ1-3; D is unresolved. Trimming removed 1 base at V and 3 bases at J, with 13 bases between. The CDR3 totals 16 residues. In germline, CDR1 is SGHTA, CDR2 FQGNSA. CDR3 sequence reads: CASSLVAQSHGNTIYF. Here the CDR3 DNA reads TGTGCCAGCAGCTTAGTCGCCCAGAGCCATGGAAACACCATATATTTT.

V is TRBV4-2 and J is TRBJ2-1, with D perhaps TRBD1 (6 bases). CDR3 length: 18 amino acids. Trimming shortened V by 0 bases and J by 1 base, and 16 bases separated the two germline ends. The germline CDR1 and CDR2 sequences are LGHNA and YNFKEQ. The CDR3 DNA reads as TGTGCCAGCAGCCAAGATCCCCCCGGGACACCTTCCTACAATGAGCAGTTCTTC. It yields the protein CASSQDPPGTPSYNEQFF.

This rearrangement joins TRBV29-1 to TRBJ1-1, with 10 bases identical to TRBD1. Germline V gene lookup returns CDR1 SQVTM and CDR2 ANQGSEA. V gave up 7 bases and J gave up 0 bases; unmatched junction bases: 8. This CDR3 comprises 15 residues. CDR3 DNA: TGCAGCGCGGGGACAGGGGCATTCATGAACACTGAAGCTTTCTTT. This gives the protein CSAGTGAFMNTEAFF.

The rearrangement links TRBV19 to TRBJ2-5, with D tentatively TRBD2 (5 bases). The CDR3 extends over 14 amino acids. The V end was cut by 6 bases, the J end by 4 bases, with 15 bases between. The germline V gene encodes CDR1 LNHDA and CDR2 SQIVND (reference sequence). This chain's CDR3 is CASRDRTGGETQYF. The DNA of the CDR3 is TGTGCCAGTAGGGACCGGACTGGCGGAGAGACCCAGTACTTC.

The J gene is TRBJ1-1, the V gene TRBV7-8; D uncertain. Deletions cut 5 bases from V and 3 bases from J, with 19 bases between. Germline lookup yields CDR1 SGHVS and CDR2 FQNEAQ. The CDR3 is 16 residues long. CDR3: CASSPSVMVFDTEAFF. In DNA form, the CDR3 reads TGTGCCAGCAGCCCCTCGGTAATGGTTTTTGACACTGAAGCTTTCTTT.

This clonotype was counted only a few times. The junction and the germline gene differ at one end; a read error may be behind it. This sequence joins TRBV7-7 and TRBJ2-2; D not certain. This CDR3 spans 12 amino acids. CDR1 and CDR2 from the germline V gene are SSHAT and FNYEAQ (reference sequence). The DNA of the CDR3 is TGTGCTAGCAGAAAGAACACCGGGGAGCTGTTTTTT. This gives the protein CASRKNTGELFF.

This clonotype was counted between two and nine times. The chain couples TRBV27 to TRBJ2-7; 9 nucleotides line up with TRBD2. The CDR3 runs 18 residues. Germline CDR1 is MNHEY and CDR2 is SMNVEV (reference sequence). The ends lost 5 bases at V and 4 bases at J; junction bases unmatched: 18. CDR3 amino acids: CASSPHPVGVAGAYEQYF. DNA of the CDR3: TGTGCCAGCAGTCCACACCCCGTCGGGGTAGCGGGGGCTTACGAGCAGTACTTC.

The chain recombines TRBV9 with TRBJ2-7; 8 bases match TRBD1. Germline V gene lookup returns CDR1 SGDLS and CDR2 YYNGEE. Trimming cost V 4 bases and J 3 bases; bases outside gene matches: 9. CDR3 length: 15 amino acids. The CDR3 coding sequence is TGTGCCAGCAGCCAGACGCCGGGACAGGTCTACGAGCAGTACTTC. It encodes CASSQTPGQVYEQYF.

This clonotype turned up a few times. The chain links TRBV7-9 to TRBJ2-3; either TRBD1 or TRBD2 may fit D (5 bases each). The CDR3 has 16 residues. Between the trimmed V and J ends, which lost 1 base and 4 bases, there was a span of 15 bases. Germline V gene data show CDR1 as SEHNR and CDR2 as FQNEAQ (reference sequence). The CDR3 DNA follows: TGTGCCAGCAGCTTAGGGGGGATTGGGGTCCCAGATACGCAGTATTTT. Its protein product is CASSLGGIGVPDTQYF.

The V and J genes are TRBV5-1 and TRBJ2-7; 14 nucleotides align to TRBD2. V was clipped by 5 bases and J by 4 bases; unmatched bases: 5. This CDR3 is 15 amino acids long. Germline V gene sequence: CDR1 SGHRS, CDR2 YFSETQ. CDR3 sequence reads: CASRQTSGRAYEQYF. The CDR3 DNA follows: TGCGCCAGCAGGCAGACTAGCGGGAGGGCGTACGAGCAGTACTTC. The entire variable domain, with the rest obtained from reference TRBV5-1 and TRBJ2-7, is as follows: KAGVTQTPRYLIKTRGQQVTLSCSPISGHRSVSWYQQTPGQGLQFLFEYFSETQRNKGNFPGRFSGRQFSNSRSEMNVSTLELGDSALYLCASRQTSGRAYEQYFGPGTRLTVT.

The chain uses TRBV7-9 and TRBJ1-1, with no clear D. V lost 8 bases to trimming and J lost 5 bases, with 15 bases between them. The CDR3 is 13 residues long. Germline CDR1 reads SEHNR; CDR2 reads FQNEAQ (reference sequence). CDR3 nucleotides: TGTGCCAGCCTCGCCCCCCTGGGGACTGAAGCTTTCTTT. Translating it yields CASLAPLGTEAFF.

The chain uses TRBV4-1 and TRBJ2-1; 11 bases are shared with TRBD2. V shed 4 bases, J shed 9 bases, and the junction held 11 bases outside the gene matches. Germline V gene sequence: CDR1 MGHRA, CDR2 YSYEKL. The CDR3 runs 16 residues. This chain's CDR3 is CASSRVLAGEGGEQFF. The CDR3 coding sequence is TGCGCCAGCAGCCGAGTACTAGCGGGAGAGGGGGGTGAGCAGTTCTTC.

This clonotype has just a few counts. The chain combines TRBV30 with TRBJ2-7; no definite D call. Germline loops: CDR1 GTSNPN, CDR2 SVGIG (reference sequence). This CDR3 has 13 amino acids. Trimming cost V 2 bases and J 4 bases, with 12 bases left between them. The CDR3 bases are TGTGCCTGGAGTATCTTGAGTGTGTACGAGCAGTACTTC. This sequence encodes CAWSILSVYEQYF.

This clonotype occurred a few times. The chain links TRBV5-1 to TRBJ1-1, with 8 positions matching TRBD1. V was clipped by 4 bases and J by 7 bases; unmatched bases: 3. The germline CDR1 and CDR2 sequences are SGHRS and YFSETQ. The CDR3 has 12 amino acids. CDR3 sequence (DNA): TGCGCCAGCAGCCCGGACAGGGTTGAAGCTTTCTTT. Its translation: CASSPDRVEAFF.

This clonotype was recorded only once. The V gene is TRBV4-1, the J gene TRBJ1-1; D possibly corresponds to TRBD1 (6 bases). The germline V gene has CDR1 MGHRA and CDR2 YSYEKL. The CDR3 loop spans 14 amino acids. V shed 4 bases and J shed 5 bases, with 14 bases lying between them. This CDR3 reads CASSRTGSKTEAFF. The CDR3 coding sequence is TGCGCCAGCAGCCGCACAGGGTCAAAAACTGAAGCTTTCTTT.

The V call is TRBV6-5, the J call TRBJ1-1; D remains ambiguous. CDR1 and CDR2 (germline): MNHEY, SVGAGI. This CDR3 region has 12 residues. Trimming pared 0 bases from V and 9 bases from J, leaving 8 bases between. In DNA form, the CDR3 reads TGTGCCAGCAGTTACTCGCGGGATCAAGCTTTCTTT. Its protein product is CASSYSRDQAFF.

This clonotype was seen repeatedly, ten times or more. The chain recombines TRBV7-9 with TRBJ2-7; no reliable D call. Trimming stripped 7 bases from V and 3 bases from J, with 13 bases between. Germline values: CDR1 SEHNR, CDR2 FQNEAQ (reference sequence). The CDR3 consists of 13 residues. The CDR3 sequence: CASMGLGRYEQYF. In DNA form, the CDR3 reads TGTGCCAGCATGGGGTTGGGCCGCTACGAGCAGTACTTC. The variable domain in full, with the rest retrieved from reference TRBV7-9 and TRBJ2-7, is DTGVSQNPRHKITKRGQNVTFRCDPISEHNRLYWYRQTLGQGPEFLTYFQNEAQLEKSRLLSDRFSAERPKGSFSTLEIQRTEQGDSAMYLCASMGLGRYEQYFGPGTRLTVT.

This clonotype occurred a few times. The V call is TRBV7-6, the J call TRBJ2-1; D is undetermined. The germline CDR1 and CDR2 sequences are SGHVS and FNYEAQ. The CDR3 is 16 amino acids. The V and J ends lost 0 bases and 3 bases respectively, with 12 bases between them. The CDR3 sequence: CASSLAQSGDYNEQFF. Here the CDR3 DNA reads TGTGCCAGCAGCTTAGCGCAATCTGGAGACTACAATGAGCAGTTCTTC. The full variable domain, rest sourced from reference TRBV7-6 and TRBJ2-1, is GAGVSQSPRYKVTKRGQDVALRCDPISGHVSLYWYRQALGQGPEFLTYFNYEAQQDKSGLPNDRFSAERPEGSISTLTIQRTEQRDSAMYRCASSLAQSGDYNEQFFGPGTRLTVL.

The chain couples TRBV9 to TRBJ2-2; tentative D call: TRBD1 (5 bases). The CDR3 is 17 amino acids. Germline lookup yields CDR1 SGDLS and CDR2 YYNGEE. V lost 3 bases, J lost 0 bases, and 15 bases lay in between. CDR3 region: CASSDPPGHSNTGELFF. CDR3 coding DNA: TGTGCCAGCAGCGATCCCCCAGGACATTCGAACACCGGGGAGCTGTTTTTT.

This clonotype turned up a few times. The chain links TRBV7-8 to TRBJ2-2; 10 bases line up with TRBD2. The CDR3 loop spans 17 amino acids. V dropped 1 base and J dropped 5; count of bases not matched to a gene: 7. CDR1 and CDR2 from the germline V gene are SGHVS and FQNEAQ. CDR3 sequence (DNA): TGTGCCAGCAGCTTAGGCGGAGCGGGAGGGCGTACCGGGGAGCTGTTTTTT. This codes for CASSLGGAGGRTGELFF. The complete variable domain, with remaining parts taken from reference TRBV7-8 and TRBJ2-2, reads GAGVSQSPRYKVAKRGQDVALRCDPISGHVSLFWYQQALGQGPEFLTYFQNEAQLDKSGLPSDRFFAERPEGSVSTLKIQRTQQEDSAVYLCASSLGGAGGRTGELFFGEGSRLTVL.

In this sample, this clonotype turned up many times. The chain carries TRBV5-4 and TRBJ2-7, with 10 bases matching TRBD2. Germline loops: CDR1 SGHNT, CDR2 YYREEE (reference sequence). The CDR3 extends over 15 amino acids. Trimming took 0 bases from V and 3 from J; bases not matched to a gene: 3. Here the CDR3 reads CASSLGLAGVYEQYF. CDR3 sequence (DNA): TGTGCCAGCAGCTTGGGCCTAGCGGGGGTCTACGAGCAGTACTTC.

The genes are TRBV7-9 and TRBJ2-5, with TRBD2 matching 13 bases. The germline CDR1 and CDR2 sequences are SEHNR and FQNEAQ (reference sequence). The CDR3 runs 16 residues. The trim removed 5 bases at V and 5 bases at J, leaving 8 bases unmatched. The CDR3 region has the DNA TGTGCCAGCAGCCCACTAGCGGGGGGGCCCCTGGAGACCCAGTACTTC. Translation gives CASSPLAGGPLETQYF.